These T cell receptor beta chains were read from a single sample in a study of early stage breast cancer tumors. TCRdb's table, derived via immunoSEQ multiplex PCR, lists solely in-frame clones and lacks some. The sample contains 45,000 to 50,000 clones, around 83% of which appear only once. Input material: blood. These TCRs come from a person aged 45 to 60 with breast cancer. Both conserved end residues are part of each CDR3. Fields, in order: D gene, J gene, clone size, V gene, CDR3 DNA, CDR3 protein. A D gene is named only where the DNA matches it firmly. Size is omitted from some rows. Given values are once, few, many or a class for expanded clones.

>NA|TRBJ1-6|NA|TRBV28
TGTGCCAGCAGTCCTCAGGAGAATTCACCCCTCCACTTT
CASSPQENSPLHF
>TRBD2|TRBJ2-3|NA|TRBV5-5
TGTGCCAGCAGCTTGAGCGGGACTAGCGGGATTGATACGCAGTATTTT
CASSLSGTSGIDTQYF
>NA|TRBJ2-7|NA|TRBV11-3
TGTGCCAGCAGCCCCGATGGGGGCCGCTACGAGCAGTACTTC
CASSPDGGRYEQYF
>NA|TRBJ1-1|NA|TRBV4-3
TGCGCCAGCAGCCAAGACCTCCCCCTACAGGGCTCGAACACTGAAGCTTTCTTT
CASSQDLPLQGSNTEAFF
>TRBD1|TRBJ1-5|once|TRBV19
TGTGCCAGTAGCCAGGGGGGTAATCAGCCCCAGCATTTT
CASSQGGNQPQHF
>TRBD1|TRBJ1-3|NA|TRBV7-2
TGTGCCAGCAGCTTAGGTTTTGGGACAGGGGATTCTGGAAACACCATATATTTT
CASSLGFGTGDSGNTIYF
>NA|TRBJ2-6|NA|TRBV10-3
TGTGCCATCAGTGAAGGGGCTGGGGCCAACGTCCTGACTTTC
CAISEGAGANVLTF
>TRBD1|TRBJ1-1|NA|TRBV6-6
TGTGCCAGTAAATTAGGACAGGGGATAGGTACTGAAGCTTTCTTT
CASKLGQGIGTEAFF
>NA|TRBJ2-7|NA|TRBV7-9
TGTGCCAGCAGCTTCCGGGACTCTGCCTACGAGCAGTACTTC
CASSFRDSAYEQYF
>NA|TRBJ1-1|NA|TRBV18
TGTGCCAGCTCACCTACGATGGGTACTGAAGCTTTCTTT
CASSPTMGTEAFF
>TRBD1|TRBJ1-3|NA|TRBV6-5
TGTGCCAGCAGGTCGACAGGGGGCGAAAACACCATATATTTT
CASRSTGGENTIYF
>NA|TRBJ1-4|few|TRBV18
TGTGCCAGCTCACAACAGGGTTTAGGCGAAAAACTGTTTTTT
CASSQQGLGEKLFF
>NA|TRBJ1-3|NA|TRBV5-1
TGCGCCAGCCGAGCGTCCTCTGGAAACACCATATATTTT
CASRASSGNTIYF
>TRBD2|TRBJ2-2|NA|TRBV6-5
TGTGCCAGCAAACTAGCGGGGGGCGGGGAGCTGTTTTTT
CASKLAGGGELFF
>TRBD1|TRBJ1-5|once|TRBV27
TGTGCCAGCAGTTTAAAGGGAACAGGGGAGGGCAATCAGCCCCAGCATTTT
CASSLKGTGEGNQPQHF
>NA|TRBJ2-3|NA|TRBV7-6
TGTGCCAGCAGCCCGTATAGCACAGATACGCAGTATTTT
CASSPYSTDTQYF
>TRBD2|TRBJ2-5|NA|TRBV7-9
TGTGCCAGCAGCTGGGGACTAGCGGAGGGGCAAGAGACCCAGTACTTC
CASSWGLAEGQETQYF
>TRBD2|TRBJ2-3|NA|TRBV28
TGTGCCAGCAGTTTAAGAGCGGGGGGGCGCACAGATACGCAGTATTTT
CASSLRAGGRTDTQYF
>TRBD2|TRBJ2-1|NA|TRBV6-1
TGTGCCAGCAGTGAACGAGGCCAGCGGGGTGAGCAGTTCTTC
CASSERGQRGEQFF
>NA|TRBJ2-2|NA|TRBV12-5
TGTGCTAGTGGTTTGGGACAGGCCGGGTCCGGGGAGCTGTTTTTT
CASGLGQAGSGELFF
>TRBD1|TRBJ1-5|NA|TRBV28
TGTGCCAGCAGTTTACTCCAGGGGGCCGTTCAGCCCCAGCATTTT
CASSLLQGAVQPQHF
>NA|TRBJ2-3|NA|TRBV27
TGTGCCAGCACCTCCGGGCGGGTGGGAGATACGCAGTATTTT
CASTSGRVGDTQYF
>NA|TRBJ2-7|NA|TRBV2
TGTGCCAGCAGGAACAGTGTTACCTACGAGCAGTACTTC
CASRNSVTYEQYF
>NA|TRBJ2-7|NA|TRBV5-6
TGTGCCAGCAGCCCCGGGGCCAGGAGTCTTGGCTACGAGCAGTACTTC
CASSPGARSLGYEQYF
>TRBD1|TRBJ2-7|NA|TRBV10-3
TGTGCCATCAGTGAGACAGGGGGCGAGCAGTACTTC
CAISETGGEQYF
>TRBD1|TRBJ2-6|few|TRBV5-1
TGCGCCAGCAGCCCTGGGACAGGCCCTAGCTCTGGGGCCAACGTCCTGACTTTC
CASSPGTGPSSGANVLTF
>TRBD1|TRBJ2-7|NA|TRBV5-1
TGCGCCAGCAGTCCCGTAGACAGGGGAGATTCCTACGAGCAGTACTTC
CASSPVDRGDSYEQYF
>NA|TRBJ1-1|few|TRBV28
TGTGCCAGCAGTTGGCAGACGCCTGAAGCTTTCTTT
CASSWQTPEAFF
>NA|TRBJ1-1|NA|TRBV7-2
TGTGCCAGCAGCTTAGCCGAAGGCGCAGCACCAAACACTGAAGCTTTCTTT
CASSLAEGAAPNTEAFF
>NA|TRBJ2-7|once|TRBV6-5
TGTGCCAGCAGTCTGTCTGGGCTAAACTACTACGAGCAGTACTTC
CASSLSGLNYYEQYF
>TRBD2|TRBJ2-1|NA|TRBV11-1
TGTGCCAGCAGTCTGAGGCTAGCGGACAATGAGCAGTTCTTC
CASSLRLADNEQFF